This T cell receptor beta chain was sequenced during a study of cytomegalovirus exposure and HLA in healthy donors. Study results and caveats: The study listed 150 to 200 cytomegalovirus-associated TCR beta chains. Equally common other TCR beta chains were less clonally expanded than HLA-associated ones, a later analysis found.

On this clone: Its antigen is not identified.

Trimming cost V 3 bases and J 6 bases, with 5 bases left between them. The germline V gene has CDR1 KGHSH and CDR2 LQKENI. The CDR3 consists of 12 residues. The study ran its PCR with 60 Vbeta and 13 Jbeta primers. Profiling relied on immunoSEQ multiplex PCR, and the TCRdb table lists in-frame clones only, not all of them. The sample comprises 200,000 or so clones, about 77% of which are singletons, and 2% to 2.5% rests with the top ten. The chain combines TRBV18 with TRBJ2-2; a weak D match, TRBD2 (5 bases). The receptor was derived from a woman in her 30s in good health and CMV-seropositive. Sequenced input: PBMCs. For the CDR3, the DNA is TGTGCCAGCTCACCCGGGGCCGGGGAGCTGTTTTTT. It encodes CASSPGAGELFF.